This T cell receptor beta chain was obtained from a study of T cells after yellow fever vaccination. Background on the study: Each low-cell-number fraction was prepared by means of SMART-Seq v4 Ultra Low Input.

Study-wide points: A weaker secondary response peaked on day 5, the primary on day 15. Subsequent to the booster, the majority of primary-vaccination clones reappeared (96% CD4, 88% CD8). Contamination by abundant bulk-population clonotypes could be present in FACS-sorted repertoires.

The germline V and J ends were trimmed by 3 bases and 0 bases, with 9 bases remaining between them. In germline, CDR1 is LNHNV, CDR2 YYDKDF (reference sequence). This CDR3 has 15 residues. A remark on this clonotype: What it binds is unknown.

From the 5' RACE reads, TCRdb called clonotypes with MiXCR, one entry per CDR3 protein. The table has some 400,000 distinct CDR3 sequences, around 20% seen once. J is TRBJ1-5 and V is TRBV15, with D hard to call. Source: PBMCs, taken before the yellow fever booster vaccination. This clonotype was sampled from a man younger than 30 who received the YFV17D yellow fever vaccine. The CDR3 nucleotides are TGTGCCACCAGCAGCGTCTCAAATAGCAATCAGCCCCAGCATTTT. Translated, it gives CATSSVSNSNQPQHF.